The 32 T cell receptor beta chains below come from one sample, sequenced in a study of cytomegalovirus exposure and HLA in healthy donors. Use of 60 Vbeta and 13 Jbeta primers characterized the PCR. Clones were sequenced by immunoSEQ multiplex PCR, and TCRdb holds only the in-frame ones, with some missing. The table includes some 170,000 clones, less than 80% detected once. What was sequenced was PBMCs. The receptors originated from a man aged 35 to 55 in good health and CMV-seronegative.

This chain joins TRBV6-5 and TRBJ2-3; 12 positions match TRBD2. The CDR3 runs to 12 residues. J lost 14 bases, V lost 6 bases, and 6 bases had no gene match. Germline V gene data show CDR1 as MNHEY and CDR2 as SVGAGI. The CDR3 loop reads CASSRTSGKMYF. The CDR3 DNA is TGTGCCAGCAGCCGGACTAGCGGGAAGATGTATTTT.

The V gene is TRBV5-4, the J gene TRBJ2-7; the match to TRBD2 covers 10 bases. Germline CDR1 is SGHNT and CDR2 is YYREEE (reference sequence). V was clipped by 3 bases and J by 6 bases; unmatched bases: 6. The CDR3 sequence is 14 residues long. CDR3 bases: TGTGCCAGCAGCTCCGGACTAGCGGTAGCCGAGCAGTACTTC. This gives the protein CASSSGLAVAEQYF. The full variable domain, rest sourced from reference TRBV5-4 and TRBJ2-7, is ETGVTQSPTHLIKTRGQQVTLRCSSQSGHNTVSWYQQALGQGPQFIFQYYREEENGRGNFPPRFSGLQFPNYSSELNVNALELDDSALYLCASSSGLAVAEQYFGPGTRLTVT.

This clone showed up just a few times. The junction departs from the called germline gene at one end, perhaps through a read error. The rearrangement links TRBV7-8 to TRBJ2-3; D call uncertain. The CDR3 runs to 16 residues. CDR1 is SGHVS, CDR2 FQNEAQ, per germline. The CDR3 region is CASTLAHRRSTDTQYF. DNA for the CDR3: TGTGCCAGCACCTTAGCCCACCGCAGGTCCACAGATACGCAGTATTTT. The complete variable domain, with remaining parts taken from reference TRBV7-8 and TRBJ2-3, reads GAGVSQSPRYKVAKRGQDVALRCDPISGHVSLFWYQQALGQGPEFLTYFQNEAQLDKSGLPSDRFFAERPEGSVSTLKIQRTQQEDSAVYLCASTLAHRRSTDTQYFGPGTRLTVL.

This chain joins TRBV2 and TRBJ1-4; perhaps TRBD1 as D (5 bases). The germline V gene has CDR1 SNHLY and CDR2 FYNNEI. The V and J ends lost 2 bases and 5 bases respectively, with 18 bases between them. The CDR3 length is 17 residues. Here the CDR3 reads CASSEQGGTVRNEKLFF. The DNA for the CDR3 is TGTGCCAGCAGTGAACAAGGAGGGACGGTCAGAAATGAAAAACTGTTTTTT. The full variable domain, completed using reference TRBV2 and TRBJ1-4, is EPEVTQTPSHQVTQMGQEVILRCVPISNHLYFYWYRQILGQKVEFLVSFYNNEISEKSEIFDDQFSVERPDGSNFTLKIRSTKLEDSAMYFCASSEQGGTVRNEKLFFGSGTQLSVL.

This chain uses TRBV5-1 with TRBJ2-3; 8 bases align to TRBD1. Trimming took 4 bases from V and 2 from J; bases not matched to a gene: 6. The germline V gene encodes CDR1 SGHRS and CDR2 YFSETQ. There are 15 residues in the CDR3. CDR3: CASSPDRVTTDTQYF. CDR3 nucleotide sequence: TGCGCCAGCAGCCCGGACAGGGTTACCACAGATACGCAGTATTTT. Full variable domain (rest looked up from reference TRBV5-1 and TRBJ2-3): KAGVTQTPRYLIKTRGQQVTLSCSPISGHRSVSWYQQTPGQGLQFLFEYFSETQRNKGNFPGRFSGRQFSNSRSEMNVSTLELGDSALYLCASSPDRVTTDTQYFGPGTRLTVL.

This chain uses TRBV28 with TRBJ1-2; D is perhaps TRBD1 (5 bases). The germline V gene has CDR1 MDHEN and CDR2 SYDVKM. CDR3 length: 15 residues. V was cut by 4 bases and J by 4 bases, with 16 bases left in between. As DNA, the CDR3 is TGTGCCAGCAGTTCCGCTCGACAGCTTCCCTATGGCTACACCTTC. Its translation: CASSSARQLPYGYTF.

The table lists this clone with a count of one. The chain links TRBV29-1 to TRBJ2-5; D possibly corresponds to TRBD2 (5 bases). This CDR3 is built from 11 residues. Trimming took off 4 bases at V and 6 bases at J, with 9 bases between the two ends. The V gene's germline CDR1 is SQVTM and CDR2 ANQGSEA. CDR3 residues: CSVGAGKTQYF. The CDR3 region has the DNA TGCAGCGTTGGGGCGGGCAAGACCCAGTACTTC.

This chain uses TRBV28 with TRBJ1-4; tentatively, D is TRBD1 (5 bases). The germline V and J ends were trimmed by 11 bases and 2 bases, with 9 bases remaining between them. Germline V gene lookup returns CDR1 MDHEN and CDR2 SYDVKM. The length of the CDR3 is 12 residues. CDR3 protein: CAGGTTNEKLFF. DNA of the CDR3: TGTGCCGGGGGGACCACTAATGAAAAACTGTTTTTT.

J is TRBJ2-5 and V is TRBV6-1; D gene uncertain. V was clipped by 4 bases and J by 5 bases, with 11 bases between them. The CDR3 has 13 residues. Germline V gives CDR1 MNHNS, CDR2 SASEGT. The CDR3 bases are TGTGCCAGCAGTGTGGTGGGCCGGGAGACCCAGTACTTC. It is translated as CASSVVGRETQYF.

The chain links TRBV6-5 to TRBJ1-6; D perhaps matches TRBD1 (6 bases). Germline values: CDR1 MNHEY, CDR2 SVGAGI. This CDR3 comprises 14 residues. V lost 2 bases and J lost 10, with 12 bases in between. The CDR3 coding sequence is TGTGCCAGCAGTTACAGGGGGAGTGACTCACCCCTCCACTTT. Protein product: CASSYRGSDSPLHF.

This clone has a handful of counts. The V call is TRBV2, the J call TRBJ1-2; 11 bases are a match to TRBD1. J lost 2 bases, V lost 10 bases, and 6 bases had no gene match. The CDR3 contains 14 residues. Germline CDR1 is SNHLY and CDR2 is FYNNEI. CDR3 in amino acids: CATPRTGGNYGYTF. Here the CDR3 DNA reads TGTGCCACTCCTCGGACAGGGGGCAACTATGGCTACACCTTC.

The chain has TRBV5-1 and TRBJ2-3; TRBD2 aligns across 8 bases. Germline V gene sequence: CDR1 SGHRS, CDR2 YFSETQ. This CDR3 is built from 17 residues. V shed 4 bases and J 2 bases; nucleotides not matched to a gene: 12. The CDR3, as DNA: TGCGCCAGCAGCCCGACCGCGGGGCGGGGGGACACAGATACGCAGTATTTT. Translation: CASSPTAGRGDTDTQYF.

This chain uses TRBV18 with TRBJ1-4; no definite D call. This CDR3 contains 15 residues. V dropped 1 base and J dropped 3 bases, with 9 bases sitting between them. CDR1 is KGHSH, CDR2 LQKENI, per germline. The CDR3 is CASSPRGGSNEKLFF. The CDR3, as DNA: TGTGCCAGCTCACCACGTGGCGGGTCTAATGAAAAACTGTTTTTT.

A few counts support this clone. This chain connects TRBV7-9 to TRBJ2-3, with D uncertain. Germline CDR1 reads SEHNR; CDR2 reads FQNEAQ (reference sequence). This CDR3 is 15 amino acids long. The V and J ends lost 3 bases and 7 bases respectively, with 17 bases between them. CDR3 in amino acids: CASSLFVLATNTQYF. CDR3 coding DNA: TGTGCCAGCAGCTTGTTCGTTTTAGCTACAAATACGCAGTATTTT.

Only a few counts were recorded for this clone. This sequence joins TRBV6-8 and TRBJ2-3; 9 nucleotides line up with TRBD2. Trimming cost V 5 bases and J 3 bases; bases outside gene matches: 12. The CDR3 extends over 17 amino acids. Germline V CDR1 and CDR2: MNHGY, SAAAGT. The CDR3 DNA reads TGTGCCAGCAGTAGGGAATGGGCGGGAGGGCCGACAGATACGCAGTATTTT. It specifies CASSREWAGGPTDTQYF.

The V gene is TRBV28, the J gene TRBJ2-3; weak D call: TRBD2 (6 bases). This CDR3 has 14 residues. CDR1 is MDHEN and CDR2 is SYDVKM in the germline V gene. Between the trimmed V and J ends, which lost 8 bases and 6 bases, there was a span of 18 bases. Here the CDR3 DNA reads TGTGCCAGCTTTCCGATGGGACTTTTGGATACGCAGTATTTT. As protein: CASFPMGLLDTQYF.

V gene TRBV10-3 combines with J gene TRBJ2-6; 12 positions match TRBD1. CDR1 ENHRY and CDR2 SYGVKD come from the germline V gene. V shed 3 bases, J shed 0 bases, and the junction held 9 bases outside the gene matches. The CDR3 consists of 20 residues. CDR3 in DNA: TGTGCCATCAGTGACATACCCCGGGACAGGGGGCTCTCTGGGGCCAACGTCCTGACTTTC. Translating gives CAISDIPRDRGLSGANVLTF.

This clone appeared a few times. The rearrangement links TRBV30 to TRBJ1-5; D remains ambiguous. Deletions cut 0 bases from V and 4 bases from J, with 7 bases between. The CDR3 sequence is 13 residues long. Germline V gene lookup returns CDR1 GTSNPN and CDR2 SVGIG (reference sequence). DNA for the CDR3: TGTGCCTGGAGTGTCGAGGTTAATCAGCCCCAGCATTTT. The encoded protein is CAWSVEVNQPQHF.

The chain carries TRBV2 and TRBJ1-1; no clear D. CDR3 length: 13 amino acids. The germline gives CDR1 SNHLY, CDR2 FYNNEI. Trimming cost V 2 bases and J 4 bases, with 8 bases left between them. This CDR3 is CASSEREITEAFF. The DNA of the CDR3 is TGTGCCAGCAGTGAAAGGGAGATCACTGAAGCTTTCTTT.

Comments on this clone: Germline is not matched at one junction end, which may reflect a read error. The V and J genes are TRBV27 and TRBJ2-6; a possible D gene is TRBD1 (5 bases). The CDR3 contains 18 residues. CDR1 is MNHEY and CDR2 is SMNVEV in the germline V gene (reference sequence). As DNA, the CDR3 is TGTGCCAGCAGTTTATCGAAAGCCGCCTACTCTGGGGCCAACGGCCTGACTTTC. Amino acids: CASSLSKAAYSGANGLTF.

Only a few counts were recorded for this clone. The gene calls are TRBV2 and TRBJ1-1; D unresolved. V lost 8 bases, J lost 1 base, and 8 bases lay in between. The CDR3 sequence is 12 residues long. Germline V CDR1 and CDR2: SNHLY, FYNNEI. CDR3 in amino acids: CASDKENTEAFF. The CDR3 DNA is TGTGCCAGCGACAAGGAGAACACTGAAGCTTTCTTT.

The chain carries TRBV19 and TRBJ1-2; D might be TRBD1 (5 bases). CDR1 and CDR2 (germline): LNHDA, SQIVND (reference sequence). Trimming shortened V by 6 bases and J by 0 bases, and 17 bases separated the two germline ends. CDR3 size: 16 residues. CDR3 nucleotides: TGTGCCAGTAGCACTGTAGACAGTGCCGCTAACTATGGCTACACCTTC. It encodes CASSTVDSAANYGYTF. Full variable domain (rest looked up from reference TRBV19 and TRBJ1-2): DGGITQSPKYLFRKEGQNVTLSCEQNLNHDAMYWYRQDPGQGLRLIYYSQIVNDFQKGDIAEGYSVSREKKESFPLTVTSAQKNPTAFYLCASSTVDSAANYGYTFGSGTRLTVV.

The chain links TRBV4-1 to TRBJ2-4; TRBD2 matches 12 bases. Germline loops: CDR1 MGHRA, CDR2 YSYEKL. The V gene end was trimmed by 1 base and the J gene end by 2 bases; junction bases not matched to a gene: 12. The CDR3 has 20 amino acids. In DNA form, the CDR3 reads TGCGCCAGCAGCCAAGTGCCGGGACTAGCGGGCCAAAGAACCAAAAACATTCAGTACTTC. Translating it yields CASSQVPGLAGQRTKNIQYF.

The rearrangement links TRBV7-2 to TRBJ2-3, with D tentatively TRBD2 (5 bases). CDR3 length equals 11 residues. Germline loops: CDR1 SGHTA, CDR2 FQGNSA. Trimming took off 9 bases at V and 8 bases at J, with 12 bases between the two ends. In nucleotides, the CDR3 is TGTGCCAGTCGCGCGGGCACTACGCAGTATTTT. It encodes CASRAGTTQYF.

The chain links TRBV28 to TRBJ2-4; the D gene is possibly TRBD1 (6 bases). Germline CDR1 MDHEN, CDR2 SYDVKM. The CDR3 loop spans 16 amino acids. The V end lost 4 bases, the J end lost 0 bases, and 13 bases lay between the germline ends. In DNA form, the CDR3 reads TGTGCCAGCAGTTACGTACAGGGTCAAGCCAAAAACATTCAGTACTTC. Amino acid sequence: CASSYVQGQAKNIQYF.

There are a few counts of this clone. This chain connects TRBV20-1 to TRBJ1-1; 7 positions match TRBD1. The V gene's germline CDR1 is DFQATT and CDR2 SNEGSKA (reference sequence). With 6 bases clipped from V and 7 bases from J, the junction kept 5 bases outside the gene matches. The CDR3 extends over 11 amino acids. In DNA form, the CDR3 reads TGCAGTGCCGAGGGACAGAATGAAGCTTTCTTT. Its translation: CSAEGQNEAFF.

With respect to this clone: A junction boundary mismatches the germline segment, possibly from a read error. The genes are TRBV25-1 and TRBJ2-6, with TRBD2 as a possible D gene (7 bases). In germline, CDR1 is MGHDK, CDR2 SYGVNS. This CDR3 region has 15 residues. CDR3 region: CASSIEGGGANGLTF. The CDR3 DNA is TGTGCCAGCAGTATAGAGGGGGGAGGGGCCAACGGCCTGACTTTC. The full variable domain, completed using reference TRBV25-1 and TRBJ2-6, is EADIYQTPRYLVIGTGKKITLECSQTMGHDKMYWYQQDPGMELHLIHYSYGVNSTEKGDLSSESTVSRIRTEHFPLTLESARPSHTSQYLCASSIEGGGANGLTFGAGSRLTVL.

V is TRBV11-1 and J is TRBJ1-4, with TRBD1 as a possible D gene (5 bases). The CDR3 sequence is 15 residues long. Trimming pared 4 bases from V and 3 bases from J, leaving 12 bases between. CDR1 is SGHAT, CDR2 FQDESV, per germline (reference sequence). CDR3 loop: CASSSTGRANEKLFF. CDR3 DNA sequence: TGTGCCAGCAGCTCTACAGGACGGGCTAATGAAAAACTGTTTTTT.

There are a few counts of this clone. V and J are TRBV28 and TRBJ2-3, with 7 nucleotides matching TRBD2. Germline V gene lookup returns CDR1 MDHEN and CDR2 SYDVKM. The CDR3 runs to 15 residues. Losses at the gene ends were 5 bases for V and 2 bases for J; bases not matched to a gene: 7. Written as DNA, the CDR3 is TGTGCCAGCAGTCGGGGGGATATCTACACAGATACGCAGTATTTT. As protein: CASSRGDIYTDTQYF.

The rearrangement uses TRBV19 and TRBJ1-2; the D gene is possibly TRBD1 (5 bases). Germline loops: CDR1 LNHDA, CDR2 SQIVND (reference sequence). The CDR3 totals 12 residues. Trimming removed 6 bases at V and 4 bases at J, with 9 bases between. Here the CDR3 DNA reads TGTGCCAGTAGCCGAGACAGCTATGGCTACACCTTC. Translating it yields CASSRDSYGYTF.

This clone was seen only a few times. The chain is built from TRBV5-6 and TRBJ1-2; D is possibly TRBD1 (5 bases). There are 13 residues in the CDR3. V lost 5 bases and J 5 bases, leaving 13 bases between the germline ends. The V gene's germline CDR1 is SGHDT and CDR2 YYEEEE. The CDR3 sequence: CASRSTVEYGYTF. Here the CDR3 DNA reads TGTGCCAGCAGGTCGACAGTGGAATATGGCTACACCTTC. Together with reference TRBV5-6 and TRBJ1-2, the CDR3 gives the full variable domain: DAGVTQSPTHLIKTRGQQVTLRCSPKSGHDTVSWYQQALGQGPQFIFQYYEEEERQRGNFPDRFSGHQFPNYSSELNVNALLLGDSALYLCASRSTVEYGYTFGSGTRLTVV.

This chain uses TRBV29-1 with TRBJ2-7; 8 nucleotides line up with TRBD2. This CDR3 is built from 14 residues. Per germline, CDR1 SQVTM and CDR2 ANQGSEA. The junction had 8 bases not matched to a gene; V was cut back by 3 bases and J by 4 bases. CDR3: CSVDRVSGKYEQYF. The CDR3 nucleotides read TGCAGCGTTGATAGAGTTAGCGGGAAATACGAGCAGTACTTC.